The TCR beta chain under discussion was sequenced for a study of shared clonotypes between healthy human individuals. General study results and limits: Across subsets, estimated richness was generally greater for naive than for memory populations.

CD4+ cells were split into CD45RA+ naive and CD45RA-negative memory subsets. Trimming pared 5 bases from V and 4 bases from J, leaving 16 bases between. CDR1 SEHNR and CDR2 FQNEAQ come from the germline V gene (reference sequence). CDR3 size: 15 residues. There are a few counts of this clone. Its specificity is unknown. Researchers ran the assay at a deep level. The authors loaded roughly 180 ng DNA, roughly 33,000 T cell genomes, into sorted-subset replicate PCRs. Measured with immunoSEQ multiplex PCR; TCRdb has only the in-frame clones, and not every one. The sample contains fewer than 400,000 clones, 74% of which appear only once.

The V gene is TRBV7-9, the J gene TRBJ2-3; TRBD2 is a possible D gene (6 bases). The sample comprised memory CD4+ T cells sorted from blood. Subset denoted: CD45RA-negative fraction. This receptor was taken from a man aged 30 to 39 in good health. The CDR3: CASSPKTRVADTQYF. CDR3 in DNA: TGTGCCAGCAGCCCGAAGACTAGAGTGGCAGATACGCAGTATTTT.